This paragraph covers one T cell receptor (beta chain) sequence. The antigen is not known. The sample comes from a study of blood T cells in healthy people across ages. Overall study results and limits: Unsorted PBMCs blocked a conclusive comparison of naive and antigen-experienced cells.

Using a J-beta primer mix together with a sample-barcoded 5' primer, a second PCR was run for roughly 7 to 12 cycles. One entry per CDR3 protein results from TCRdb running MiXCR on the 5' RACE reads. The table shows some 700,000 distinct CDR3 sequences, with about 20% occurring only once. CDR3 length equals 15 residues. Input material: blood. The J gene is TRBJ1-2, the V gene TRBV21-1; whether TRBD1, the table's D call, matches the DNA was not checked. TRBV21-1 is reported as a pseudogene. The TCR sequence derives from a man between 65 and 85 years old in good health. The CDR3 region is CASSKPPRGRRGYTF. In nucleotides, the CDR3 is TGTGCCAGCAGCAAACCCCCCAGGGGGCGAAGGGGCTACACCTTC.